The 17 T cell receptor beta chains reported below all come from one sample, sequenced in a study of T cell clonality in common variable immunodeficiency. The antigens these receptors bind are not known. Study-wide findings and caveats: Common variable immunodeficiency TCR beta sequences reportedly had fewer deletions and N-nucleotide insertions.

Profiling relied on immunoSEQ multiplex PCR, and the TCRdb table lists in-frame clones only, not all of them. The sample contains roughly 5,000 clones, none occurring once; about 14% lies in the top ten. Sequenced material: peripheral blood mononuclear cells. All receptors derive from a human donor with common variable immunodeficiency.

This clone appeared many times. Read data end 3 residues before the CDR3 end; the end is taken from the germline J gene. The rearrangement links TRBV7-2 to TRBJ2-2; D not certain. The CDR3 loop spans 15 amino acids. Trimming stripped 1 base from V and 0 bases from J, with 6 bases between. Looked up from germline, CDR1 is SGHTA and CDR2 is FQGNSA. CDR3 DNA (partial): TGTGCCAGCAGCTTAGGTGTAGCGAACACCGGGGAG. This codes for CASSLGVANTGE. The entire CDR3 protein is CASSLGVANTGELFF.

About this clone itself: The read comes to an end 3 residues before the CDR3 does, leaving the germline J gene to fill in the end. This sequence joins TRBV11-1 and TRBJ2-3; D not certain. Between the trimmed V and J ends, which lost 5 bases and 1 base, there was a span of 10 bases. Per germline, CDR1 SGHAT and CDR2 FQDESV (reference sequence). The CDR3 totals 14 residues. Partial CDR3 DNA: TGTGCCAGCAGCCCCCAATTAGGCACAGATACG. Protein sequence: CASSPQLGTDT. The entire CDR3 reads CASSPQLGTDTQYF.

This clone appeared many times. The read is 3 residues too short to cover the CDR3 end, so that end is filled in from the germline J gene. This chain joins TRBV9 and TRBJ2-7; possibly TRBD1 for D (6 bases). Trimming cost V 3 bases and J 0 bases, with 13 bases left between them. Per the germline V gene, CDR1 is SGDLS and CDR2 is YYNGEE. The CDR3 has 15 amino acids. The CDR3 protein is CASSALDSDSYEQYF. The CDR3 bases that were read are TGTGCCAGCAGCGCGTTGGACAGCGACTCCTACGAG.

Concerning this clone: The sequenced fragment ends 3 residues before the CDR3 boundary, so the rest is inferred from the germline J gene. J is TRBJ1-2 and V is TRBV19, with 9 bases identical to TRBD1. J gave up 6 bases and V 4 bases, and 12 bases lay outside the gene matches. CDR1 LNHDA and CDR2 SQIVND come from the germline V gene (reference sequence). The CDR3 spans 16 residues. This CDR3 is CASSKIRTGDPHGYTF. Incomplete CDR3 DNA: TGTGCCAGTAGTAAAATCAGGACAGGGGACCCCCATGGC.

This clone was seen repeatedly, ten times or more. Read sequence stops 3 residues before the CDR3 end, and the germline J gene provides the missing end. The chain carries TRBV7-2 and TRBJ2-1, with TRBD2 matching 13 bases. V was pared by 1 base and J by 9 bases, with 3 bases of the junction left unmatched. This CDR3 is built from 15 residues. Germline assignment: CDR1 SGHTA and CDR2 FQGNSA. The CDR3 bases that were read are TGTGCCAGCAGCTTAGGACTAGCGGGGGGATCTGAG. Protein sequence: CASSLGLAGGSE. In full, the CDR3 is CASSLGLAGGSEQFF.

A few counts support this clone. The read finishes 3 residues shy of the CDR3 end, and the germline J gene is used to complete it. The rearrangement joins TRBV20-1 to TRBJ1-1; D possibly corresponds to TRBD1 (6 bases). The germline V gene has CDR1 DFQATT and CDR2 SNEGSKA (reference sequence). V shed 3 bases and J shed 3 bases, with 11 bases lying between them. This CDR3 is built from 13 residues. Here the CDR3 reads CSASRGTDTEAFF. CDR3 bases read: TGCAGTGCTAGTAGGGGGACGGACACTGAA.

This clone was detected only a few times. The read gets to within 3 residues of the CDR3 end, and the germline J gene fills in the rest. The gene calls are TRBV6-1 and TRBJ1-1; 7 positions match TRBD1. CDR1 and CDR2 from the germline V gene are MNHNS and SASEGT. V dropped 0 bases and J dropped 4; count of bases not matched to a gene: 8. CDR3 length: 16 residues. The covered CDR3 bases are TGTGCCAGCAGTGAAGCAGGGGGCGCTTTTGGCACTGAA. Amino acids: CASSEAGGAFGTE. The complete CDR3 sequence is CASSEAGGAFGTEAFF.

Note on this clone: One junction end does not reproduce the germline sequence, and a read error may be involved. With the read ending 3 residues before the CDR3 end, the germline J gene is used to fill in that end. The chain combines TRBV7-9 with TRBJ1-4, with no clear D. CDR3 length: 15 amino acids. Germline CDR1 and CDR2: SEHNR and FQNEAQ (reference sequence). The sequenced CDR3 bases are TGTTCCAGCAGCTTAGAGAGATCTAGGAATGAAAAA. This codes for CSSSLERSRNEK. The whole CDR3 sequence is CSSSLERSRNEKLFF.

As concerns this clone: The CDR3 extends 3 residues past the end of the read, so its final part is completed from the germline J gene. The chain combines TRBV5-1 with TRBJ1-2, with 7 nucleotides matching TRBD1. The CDR3 has 16 residues. CDR1 is SGHRS, CDR2 YFSETQ, per germline. The junction had 10 bases not matched to a gene; V was cut back by 4 bases and J by 1 base. The CDR3 is CASSGSRQGINYGYTF. The part of the CDR3 DNA that was read is TGCGCCAGCAGCGGCTCCCGACAGGGTATTAACTATGGC.

For this clone: The read is 3 residues too short to cover the CDR3 end, so that end is filled in from the germline J gene. The chain is built from TRBV19 and TRBJ2-5; D possibly corresponds to TRBD2 (7 bases). Per the germline V gene, CDR1 is LNHDA and CDR2 is SQIVND (reference sequence). V was trimmed by 5 bases and J by 2 bases, leaving 18 bases between them. The CDR3 sequence is 16 residues long. The CDR3 sequence is CASSRLPGGPQETQYF. The CDR3 DNA, read in part, is TGTGCCAGTAGTCGCCTCCCGGGGGGCCCACAAGAGACC.

This clone was found many times. Read coverage stops 3 residues before the CDR3 terminus; the germline J gene supplies the remainder. V usage is TRBV5-1 and J usage is TRBJ1-6; 9 nucleotides line up with TRBD1. Germline V gene lookup returns CDR1 SGHRS and CDR2 YFSETQ. CDR3 length equals 18 residues. The trim removed 0 bases at V and 4 bases at J, leaving 8 bases unmatched. CDR3 sequence reads: CASSLAEPGQGYNSPLHF. Partial CDR3 DNA: TGCGCCAGCAGCTTGGCGGAGCCGGGACAGGGATATAATTCACCC.

This clone was observed a handful of times. CDR3 DNA (partial): TGTGCCAGCTCCTGGGACAGGGAGGAGACC. Amino acid sequence: CASSWDREET. The full CDR3 protein reads CASSWDREETQYF. This chain links TRBV18 with TRBJ2-5, with 9 bases identical to TRBD1. The read ends 3 residues shy of where the CDR3 ends; the end is completed using the germline J gene. J was trimmed by 5 bases and V by 6 bases; bases with no gene match: 4. CDR1 and CDR2 from the germline V gene are KGHSH and LQKENI. The CDR3 consists of 13 residues.

This clone was counted between two and nine times. The CDR3 goes on 3 residues after the read ends, and that part is filled in from the germline J gene. The rearrangement uses TRBV19 and TRBJ1-1, with TRBD1 matching 8 bases. CDR3 size: 14 residues. The germline CDR1 and CDR2 sequences are LNHDA and SQIVND (reference sequence). V was pared by 5 bases and J by 5 bases, with 7 bases of the junction left unmatched. CDR3 region: CASSFDRGGTEAFF. The part of the CDR3 DNA that was read is TGTGCCAGTAGTTTCGACAGGGGTGGGACTGAA. Combining the CDR3 with reference TRBV19 and TRBJ1-1 gives the whole variable domain DGGITQSPKYLFRKEGQNVTLSCEQNLNHDAMYWYRQDPGQGLRLIYYSQIVNDFQKGDIAEGYSVSREKKESFPLTVTSAQKNPTAFYLCASSFDRGGTEAFFGQGTRLTVV.

As concerns this clone: The CDR3 end lies 3 residues beyond the end of the read and is filled in from the germline J gene. This chain connects TRBV5-5 to TRBJ2-7, with 8 positions matching TRBD1. Germline V gene lookup returns CDR1 SGHKS and CDR2 YYEKEE (reference sequence). Losses at the gene ends were 0 bases for V and 2 bases for J; bases not matched to a gene: 4. The CDR3 extends over 15 amino acids. The chain's CDR3 is CASSLAGQATYEQYF. The part of the CDR3 DNA that was read is TGTGCCAGCAGCTTGGCGGGACAGGCAACCTACGAG.

This clone is medium-sized by share. The junction differs from germline at one of its ends, possibly a read error. With the read ending 3 residues before the CDR3 end, the germline J gene is used to fill in that end. This sequence joins TRBV4-2 and TRBJ2-1, with a possible D match to TRBD2 (5 bases). The CDR3 covers 11 residues. Germline V lookup: CDR1 LGHNA, CDR2 YNFKEQ. The sequenced part of the CDR3 DNA is TGCGCCAGCAGAGGGTACAATGAG. Translated, it gives CASRGYNE. From start to end, the CDR3 is CASRGYNEQFF.

This clone was seen a handful of times. The CDR3 end lies 3 residues beyond the end of the read and is filled in from the germline J gene. J is TRBJ2-7 and V is TRBV5-1; 8 bases are shared with TRBD1. The CDR3 length is 15 residues. Germline CDR1 reads SGHRS; CDR2 reads YFSETQ. V dropped 3 bases and J dropped 1; count of bases not matched to a gene: 6. Here the CDR3 reads CASSWTTGASYEQYF. The sequenced part of the CDR3 DNA is TGCGCCAGCAGCTGGACGACAGGGGCTTCCTACGAG.

In its sample, this clone is medium-sized (0.01 to 0.1%). Read coverage stops 3 residues before the CDR3 terminus; the germline J gene supplies the remainder. This sequence joins TRBV13 and TRBJ2-1; 7 nucleotides align to TRBD1. CDR1 and CDR2 (germline): PRHDT, FYEKMQ (reference sequence). The ends lost 5 bases at V and 2 bases at J; junction bases unmatched: 18. The CDR3 contains 19 residues. The CDR3 is CASSPRGDRATETYNEQFF. Incomplete CDR3 DNA: TGTGCCAGCAGCCCCCGCGGAGACAGGGCAACGGAAACCTACAATGAG.